This is a list of T cell receptor beta chains from one sample in a study of T cells after yellow fever vaccination. TCRdb fed the 5' RACE reads into MiXCR, producing one record per CDR3 protein. The data show some 340,000 distinct CDR3 sequences, roughly 4.3% seen once. The sample consisted of PBMCs, taken 5 days after the yellow fever booster vaccination. Receptors were obtained from a man younger than 30 who received the YFV17D yellow fever vaccine. CDR3s include the opening cysteine and the closing phenylalanine or tryptophan. Only some rows state a clone size, as once, few, many or a class for expanded clones.

v_call	clone_size	cdr3_length	cdr3_aa
TRBV28	NA	15	CASTEIGGGHNEQFF
TRBV20-1	few	15	CSARSPRANTDTQYF
TRBV7-9	few	16	CASTATGGPGANVLTF
TRBV7-2	NA	16	CASSIDRDRGYYEQYF
TRBV6-2/TRBV6-3	many	13	CASSRDSTAGQFF
TRBV19	NA	13	CASSIGGAGELFF
TRBV2	many	15	CASSKDGRSTDTQYF
TRBV27	NA	16	CASGQSGTAITGELFF
TRBV5-4	few	15	CASTPRQGTQETQYF
TRBV20-1	few	13	CSARDDRGTEAFF
TRBV29-1	many	11	CSVRNRGEQYF
TRBV5-1	few	14	CASSYGPGGDTQYF
TRBV12-3/TRBV12-4	few	12	CASSLTGYEQFF
TRBV20-1	few	15	CSARELEPSTDTQYF
TRBV20-1	many	15	CSARDRGGKTDTQYF
TRBV5-1	few	14	CASSLTGLEETQYF
TRBV5-4	few	15	CASSYVDRTNTEAFF
TRBV4-3	NA	15	CASSQDGRKNQPQHF
TRBV15	few	12	CATSHRNTEAFF
TRBV5-1	NA	16	CASSPRGGTSADTQYF
TRBV12-3/TRBV12-4	many	14	CASSDRPGQDTQYF
TRBV2	NA	12	CASSEATAGYTF
TRBV6-5	few	16	CASSYSPGQAGDTQYF
TRBV4-1	few	16	CASSQAYQGIGSPLHF
TRBV11-2	many	17	CASSFQTSGGAVDTQYF
TRBV4-3	few	16	CASSPGREVGTDTQYF
TRBV7-2	NA	14	CASSLAMGWETQYF
TRBV12-3/TRBV12-4	many	12	CASSFRGDEQYF
TRBV10-3	few	16	CAISDTGGGKNQPQHF
TRBV24-1	many	16	CATSDFPGSSYNEQFF
TRBV19	NA	17	CASSITSGGSSYNEQFF
TRBV11-2	many	14	CASSLDQAGYGYTF
TRBV12-3/TRBV12-4	many	16	CASNLLSGGMRDTQYF
TRBV12-3/TRBV12-4	many	12	CASSPGGGGGFF
TRBV5-1	many	17	CASSRGRTLNTYNEQFF
TRBV7-9	NA	16	CASSTDRGSANEKLFF
TRBV12-3/TRBV12-4	few	14	CASSFSQPTDTQYF
TRBV4-2	NA	16	CASSPLGDRSSYEQYF
TRBV15	many	14	CATGERGGTDTQYF
TRBV5-5	many	15	CASSSLQIMNTEAFF
TRBV20-1	many	16	CSATNRQGSTNQPQHF
TRBV27	few	15	CASSSLAANTDTQYF
TRBV12-3/TRBV12-4	many	13	CASRGTGNTEAFF
TRBV14	NA	17	CASSQRATGGGTDTQYF
TRBV20-1	many	15	CSARARADYTDTQYF
TRBV6-6	NA	17	CASSYSTGQGIYNEQFF